This TCR beta chain was documented in a study of blood T cell repertoires in COVID-19. Trimming took off 4 bases at V and 0 bases at J, with 7 bases between the two ends. CDR1 is LGHDT and CDR2 is YNNKEL in the germline V gene (reference sequence). The CDR3 loop spans 15 amino acids. Assay used: immunoSEQ multiplex PCR; TCRdb lists only in-frame clones, some missing. The table has a few hundred thousand clones, more than 90% seen once. This clone showed up just once. This clonotype was sampled from a woman aged 25 to 39 who had recovered from COVID-19. This chain joins TRBV3-1 (or the pseudogene TRBV3-2) and TRBJ2-6; D ambiguous. The sequenced sample consisted of PBMCs or T cells enriched from blood (not recorded which). CDR3 DNA sequence: TGTGCCAGCAGCCGCGGAGCCTCTGGGGCCAACGTCCTGACTTTC. Amino acids: CASSRGASGANVLTF.